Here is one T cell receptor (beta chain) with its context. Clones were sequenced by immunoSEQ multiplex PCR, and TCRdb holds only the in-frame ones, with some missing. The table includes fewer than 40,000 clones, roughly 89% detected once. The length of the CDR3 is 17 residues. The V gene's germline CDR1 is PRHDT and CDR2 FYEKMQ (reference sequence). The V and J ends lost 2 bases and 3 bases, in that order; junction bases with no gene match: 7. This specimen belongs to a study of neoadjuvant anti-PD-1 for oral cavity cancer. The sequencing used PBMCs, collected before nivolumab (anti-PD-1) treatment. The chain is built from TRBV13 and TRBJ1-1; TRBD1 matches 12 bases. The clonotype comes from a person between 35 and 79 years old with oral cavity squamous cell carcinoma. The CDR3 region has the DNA TGTGCCAGCAGCTTATTCCGGGACAGGGGGCGCGACACTGAAGCTTTCTTT. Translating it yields CASSLFRDRGRDTEAFF.